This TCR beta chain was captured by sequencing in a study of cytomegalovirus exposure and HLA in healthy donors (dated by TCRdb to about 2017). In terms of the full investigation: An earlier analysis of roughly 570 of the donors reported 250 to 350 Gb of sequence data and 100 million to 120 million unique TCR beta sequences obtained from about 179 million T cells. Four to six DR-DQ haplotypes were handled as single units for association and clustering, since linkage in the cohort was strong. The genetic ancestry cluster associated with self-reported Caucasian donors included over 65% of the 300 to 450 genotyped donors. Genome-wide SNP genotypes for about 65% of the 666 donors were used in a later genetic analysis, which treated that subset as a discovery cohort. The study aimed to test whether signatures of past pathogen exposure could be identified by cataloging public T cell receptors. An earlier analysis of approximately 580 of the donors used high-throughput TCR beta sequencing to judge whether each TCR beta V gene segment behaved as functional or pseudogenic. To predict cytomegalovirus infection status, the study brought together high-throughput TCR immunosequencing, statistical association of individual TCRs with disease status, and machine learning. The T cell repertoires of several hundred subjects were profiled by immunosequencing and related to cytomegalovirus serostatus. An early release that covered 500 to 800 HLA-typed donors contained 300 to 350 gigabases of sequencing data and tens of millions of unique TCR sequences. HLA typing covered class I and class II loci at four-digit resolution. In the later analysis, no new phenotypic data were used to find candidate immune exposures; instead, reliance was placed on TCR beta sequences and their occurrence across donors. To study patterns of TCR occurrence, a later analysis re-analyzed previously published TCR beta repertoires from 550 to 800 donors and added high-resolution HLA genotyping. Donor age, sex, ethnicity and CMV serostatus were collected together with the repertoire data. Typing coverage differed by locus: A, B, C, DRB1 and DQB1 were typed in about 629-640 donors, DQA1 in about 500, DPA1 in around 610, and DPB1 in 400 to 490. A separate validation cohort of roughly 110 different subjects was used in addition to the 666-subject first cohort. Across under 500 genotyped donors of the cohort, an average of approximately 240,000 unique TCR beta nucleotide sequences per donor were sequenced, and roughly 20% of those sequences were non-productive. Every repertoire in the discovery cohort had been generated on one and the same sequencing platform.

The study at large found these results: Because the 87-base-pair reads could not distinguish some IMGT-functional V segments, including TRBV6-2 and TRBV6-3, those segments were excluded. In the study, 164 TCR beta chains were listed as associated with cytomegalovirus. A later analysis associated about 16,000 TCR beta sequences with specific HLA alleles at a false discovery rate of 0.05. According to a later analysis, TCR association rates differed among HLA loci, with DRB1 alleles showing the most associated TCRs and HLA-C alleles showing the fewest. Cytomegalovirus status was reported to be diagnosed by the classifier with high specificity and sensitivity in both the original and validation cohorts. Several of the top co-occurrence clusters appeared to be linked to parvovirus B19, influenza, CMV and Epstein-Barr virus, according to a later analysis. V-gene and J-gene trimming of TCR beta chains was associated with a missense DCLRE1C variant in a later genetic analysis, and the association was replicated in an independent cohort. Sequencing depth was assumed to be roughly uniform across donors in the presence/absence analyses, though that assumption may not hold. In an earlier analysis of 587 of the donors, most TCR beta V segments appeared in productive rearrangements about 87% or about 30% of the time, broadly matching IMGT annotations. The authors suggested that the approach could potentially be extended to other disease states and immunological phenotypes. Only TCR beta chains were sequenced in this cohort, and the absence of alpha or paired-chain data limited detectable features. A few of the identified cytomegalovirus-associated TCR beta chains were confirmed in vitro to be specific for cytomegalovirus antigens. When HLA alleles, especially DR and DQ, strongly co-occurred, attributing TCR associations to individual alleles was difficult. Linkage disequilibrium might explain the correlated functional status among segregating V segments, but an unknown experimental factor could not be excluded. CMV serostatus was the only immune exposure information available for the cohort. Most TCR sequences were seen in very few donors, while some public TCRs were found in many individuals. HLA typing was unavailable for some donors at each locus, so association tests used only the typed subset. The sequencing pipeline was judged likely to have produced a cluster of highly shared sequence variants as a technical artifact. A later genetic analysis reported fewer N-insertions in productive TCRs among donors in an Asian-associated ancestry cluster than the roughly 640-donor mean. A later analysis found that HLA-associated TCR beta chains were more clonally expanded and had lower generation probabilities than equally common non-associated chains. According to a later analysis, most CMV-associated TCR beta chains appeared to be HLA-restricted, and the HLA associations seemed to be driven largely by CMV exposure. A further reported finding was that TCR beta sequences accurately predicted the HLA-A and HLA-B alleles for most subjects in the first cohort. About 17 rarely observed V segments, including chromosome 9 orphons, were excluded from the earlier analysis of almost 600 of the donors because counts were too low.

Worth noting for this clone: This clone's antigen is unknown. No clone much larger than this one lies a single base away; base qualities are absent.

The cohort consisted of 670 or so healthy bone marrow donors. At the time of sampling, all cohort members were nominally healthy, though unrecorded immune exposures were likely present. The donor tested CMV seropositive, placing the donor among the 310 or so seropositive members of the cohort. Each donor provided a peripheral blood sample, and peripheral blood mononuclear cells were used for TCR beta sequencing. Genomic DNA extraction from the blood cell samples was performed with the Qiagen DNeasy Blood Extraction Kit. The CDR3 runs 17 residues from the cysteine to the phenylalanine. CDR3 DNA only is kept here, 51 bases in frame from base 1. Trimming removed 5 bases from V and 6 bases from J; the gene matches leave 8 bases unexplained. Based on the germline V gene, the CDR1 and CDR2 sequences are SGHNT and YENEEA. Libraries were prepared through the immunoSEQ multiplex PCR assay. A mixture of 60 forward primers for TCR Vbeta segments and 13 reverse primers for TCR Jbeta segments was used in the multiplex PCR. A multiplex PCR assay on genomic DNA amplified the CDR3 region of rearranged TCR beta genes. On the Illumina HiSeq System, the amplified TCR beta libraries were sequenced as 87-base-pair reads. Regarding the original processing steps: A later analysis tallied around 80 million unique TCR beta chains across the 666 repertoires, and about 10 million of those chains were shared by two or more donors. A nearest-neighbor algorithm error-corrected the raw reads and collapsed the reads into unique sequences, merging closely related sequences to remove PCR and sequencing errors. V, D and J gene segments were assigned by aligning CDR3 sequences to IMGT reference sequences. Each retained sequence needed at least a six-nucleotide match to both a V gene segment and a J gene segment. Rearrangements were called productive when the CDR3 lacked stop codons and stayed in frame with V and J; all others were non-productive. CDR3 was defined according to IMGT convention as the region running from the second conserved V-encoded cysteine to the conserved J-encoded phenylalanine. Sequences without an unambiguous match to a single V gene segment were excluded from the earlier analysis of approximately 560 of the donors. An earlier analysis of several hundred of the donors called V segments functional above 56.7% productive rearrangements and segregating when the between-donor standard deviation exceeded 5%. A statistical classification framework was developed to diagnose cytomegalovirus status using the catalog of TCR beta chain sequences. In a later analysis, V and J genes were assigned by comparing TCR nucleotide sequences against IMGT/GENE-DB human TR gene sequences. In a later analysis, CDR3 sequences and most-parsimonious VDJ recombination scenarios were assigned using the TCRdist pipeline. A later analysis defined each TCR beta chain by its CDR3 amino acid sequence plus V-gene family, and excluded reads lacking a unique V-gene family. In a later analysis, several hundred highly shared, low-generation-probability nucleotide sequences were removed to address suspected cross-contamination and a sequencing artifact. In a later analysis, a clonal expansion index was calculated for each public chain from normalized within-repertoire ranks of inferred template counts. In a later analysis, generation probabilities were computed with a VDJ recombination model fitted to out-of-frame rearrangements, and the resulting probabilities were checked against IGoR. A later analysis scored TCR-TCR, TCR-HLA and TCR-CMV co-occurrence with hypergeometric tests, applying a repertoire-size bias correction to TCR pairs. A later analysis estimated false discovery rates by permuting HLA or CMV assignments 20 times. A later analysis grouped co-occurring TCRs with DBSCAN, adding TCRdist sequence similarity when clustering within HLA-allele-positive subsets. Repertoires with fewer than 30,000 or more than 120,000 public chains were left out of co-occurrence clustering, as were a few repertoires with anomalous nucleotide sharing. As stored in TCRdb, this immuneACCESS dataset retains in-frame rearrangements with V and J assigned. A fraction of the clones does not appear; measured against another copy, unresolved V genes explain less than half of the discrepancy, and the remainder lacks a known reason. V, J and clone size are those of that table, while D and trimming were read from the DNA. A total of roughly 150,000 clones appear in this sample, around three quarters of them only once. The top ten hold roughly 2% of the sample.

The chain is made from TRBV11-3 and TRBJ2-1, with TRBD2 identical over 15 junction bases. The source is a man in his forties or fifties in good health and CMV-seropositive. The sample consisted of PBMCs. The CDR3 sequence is CASSPWTSGGGGNEQFF. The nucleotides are TGTGCCAGCAGCCCTTGGACTAGCGGGGGGGGAGGCAATGAGCAGTTCTTC.